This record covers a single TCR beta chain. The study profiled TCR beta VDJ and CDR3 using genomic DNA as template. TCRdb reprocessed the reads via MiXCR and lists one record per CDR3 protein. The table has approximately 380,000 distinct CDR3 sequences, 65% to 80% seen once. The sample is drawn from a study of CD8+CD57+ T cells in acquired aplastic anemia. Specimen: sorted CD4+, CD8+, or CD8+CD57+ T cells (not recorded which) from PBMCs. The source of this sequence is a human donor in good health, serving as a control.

This CDR3 is CSARDSPPRLNSPLHF. CDR3 DNA sequence: TGCAGTGCTAGGGACAGTCCCCCGAGGCTCAATTCACCCCTCCACTTT. The rearrangement uses TRBV20-1 and TRBJ1-6; D is possibly TRBD1 (6 bases). Germline V gene data show CDR1 as DFQATT and CDR2 as SNEGSKA (reference sequence). The CDR3 runs to 16 residues. V lost 3 bases, J lost 7 bases, and 19 bases lay in between.